What follows is one TCR beta chain and its context. The CDR3 covers 14 residues. Looked up from germline, CDR1 is MDHEN and CDR2 is SYDVKM. V lost 3 bases and J 0 bases, leaving 8 bases between the germline ends. The data were taken from a study of CD8 T cells in Susac syndrome. Study context: Patients with Susac syndrome were therapy-naive, on corticosteroids, or on intravenous immunoglobulin alone at the time that blood was drawn.

Peripheral blood CD8+ and CD4+ T cells were profiled by TCR beta sequencing. Patients with Susac syndrome met the recently defined diagnostic criteria for definite or probable disease. The RNA, roughly 0.5 to 1 ug, was put through reverse transcription using random hexamers. The amplification used immunoSEQ multiplex PCR on TCR beta CDR3; it spanned 54 Vbeta and 13 Jbeta. TCRdb redid the calling of the immunoSEQ multiplex PCR reads with MiXCR, one entry per CDR3 protein. The table has 150,000 or so distinct CDR3 sequences, 85% to 95% seen once. This chain uses TRBV28 with TRBJ1-1; no firm D call. This clonotype originated in a human donor with Susac syndrome. Input material: CD4+ T cells from PBMCs. The CDR3: CASSLPHMNTEAFF. The CDR3 DNA is TGTGCCAGCAGTTTGCCGCATATGAACACTGAAGCTTTCTTT.